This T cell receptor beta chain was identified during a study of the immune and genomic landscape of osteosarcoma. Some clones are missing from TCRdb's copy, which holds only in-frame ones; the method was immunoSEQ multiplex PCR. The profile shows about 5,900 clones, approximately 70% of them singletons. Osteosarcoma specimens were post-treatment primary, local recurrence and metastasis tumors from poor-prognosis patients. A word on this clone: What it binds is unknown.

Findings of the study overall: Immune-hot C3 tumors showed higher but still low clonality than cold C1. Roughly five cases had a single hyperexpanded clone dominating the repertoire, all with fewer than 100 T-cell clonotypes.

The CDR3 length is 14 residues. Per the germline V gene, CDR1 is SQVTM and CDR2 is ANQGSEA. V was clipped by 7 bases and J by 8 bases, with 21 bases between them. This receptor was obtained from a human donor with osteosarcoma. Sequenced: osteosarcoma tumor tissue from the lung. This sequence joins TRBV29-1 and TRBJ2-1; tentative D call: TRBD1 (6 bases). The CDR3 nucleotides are TGCAGCGGCGTTACGGGACCCAGGGGCTATGAGCAGTTCTTC. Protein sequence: CSGVTGPRGYEQFF.